The 3 T cell receptor beta chains below all came from one sample that was sequenced in a study of blood T cell repertoires in COVID-19 (dated by TCRdb to the early 2020s). The receptor library was made with the immunoSEQ multiplex PCR assay. The table comes from immuneACCESS by way of TCRdb, which keeps in-frame sequences with V and J called. Part of the clones is missing from these tables; in studies checked, under half for an unresolved V gene and the rest for unknown reasons. The sample yields about 94,000 clones; 80% were counted once. In total, the top ten clones hold roughly 20% of the sample. Sequenced material: peripheral blood. Receptors were obtained from a human donor in a cohort sampled during active COVID-19.

This sequence joins TRBV2 and TRBJ2-7, with a tentative D call TRBD1 (7 bases). The CDR3 is 14 residues long. Between the trimmed V and J ends, which lost 3 bases and 1 base, there was a span of 10 bases. Germline CDR1 SNHLY, CDR2 FYNNEI. DNA for the CDR3: TGTGCCAGCAGTGAGGCGGGACAGTCCTACGAGCAGTACTTC. It is translated as CASSEAGQSYEQYF.

The chain recombines TRBV2 with TRBJ2-7, with 11 bases lining up with TRBD2. CDR1 is SNHLY and CDR2 is FYNNEI in the germline V gene. V shed 4 bases, J shed 3 bases, and the junction held 2 bases outside the gene matches. CDR3 length equals 14 residues. The CDR3 sequence is CASSGGLAGYEQYF. CDR3 coding DNA: TGTGCCAGCAGTGGCGGACTAGCGGGCTACGAGCAGTACTTC.

Of note for this clone: Distinct nucleotide sequences in the sample also encode this CDR3. The chain is built from TRBV7-2 and TRBJ2-5, with TRBD1 as a possible D gene (6 bases). The CDR3 contains 13 residues. Germline V lookup: CDR1 SGHTA, CDR2 FQGNSA. Trimming removed 3 bases at V and 5 bases at J, with 10 bases between. In nucleotides, the CDR3 is TGTGCCAGCAGCTTCAAGGGGGAGGAGACCCAGTACTTC. Protein sequence: CASSFKGEETQYF.